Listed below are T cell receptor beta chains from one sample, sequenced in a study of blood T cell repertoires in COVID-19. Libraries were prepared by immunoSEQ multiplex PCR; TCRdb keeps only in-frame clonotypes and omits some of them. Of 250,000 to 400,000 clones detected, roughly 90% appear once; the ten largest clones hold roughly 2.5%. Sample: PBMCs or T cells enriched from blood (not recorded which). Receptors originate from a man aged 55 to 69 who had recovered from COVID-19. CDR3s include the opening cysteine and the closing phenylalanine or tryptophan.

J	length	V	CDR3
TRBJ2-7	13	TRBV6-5	CASTRVESYEQYF
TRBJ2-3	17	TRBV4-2	CASSLSGTSGFTDTQYF
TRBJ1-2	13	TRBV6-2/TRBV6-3	CASSSGQNYGYTF
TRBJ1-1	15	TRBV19	CASSLDRQMNTEAFF
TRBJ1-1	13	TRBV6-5	CASSYGGGTEAFF
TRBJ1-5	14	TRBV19	CASTPAGYDQPQHF
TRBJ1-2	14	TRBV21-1	CASSKADRNYGYTF
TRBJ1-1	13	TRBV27	CASSLGRNTEAFF
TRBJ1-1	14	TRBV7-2	CASSLVREEAEAFF
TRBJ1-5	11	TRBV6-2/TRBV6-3	CASSYQGAQHF
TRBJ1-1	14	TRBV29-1	CSVEGQPLNTEAFF
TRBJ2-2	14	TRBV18	CASSPLGQAGELFF
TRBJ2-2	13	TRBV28	CAIRGIFTGELFF
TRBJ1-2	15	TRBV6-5	CASSTRDTSPYGYTF
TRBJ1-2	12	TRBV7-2	CASSTRNYGYTF
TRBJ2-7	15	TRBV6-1	CASSEVGGHPYEQYF
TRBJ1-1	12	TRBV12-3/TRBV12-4	CASKDRGRVAFF
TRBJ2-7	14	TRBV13	CASSPATWSYEQYF
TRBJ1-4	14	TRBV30	CACPDRGLGEKLFF
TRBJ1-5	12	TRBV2	CASRRENQPQHF
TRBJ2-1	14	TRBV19	CASRGGSLYNEQFF
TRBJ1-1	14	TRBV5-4	CASSLVGNRAEAFF
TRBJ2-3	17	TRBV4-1	CASSQIPGTSGADTQYF
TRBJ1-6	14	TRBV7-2	CASSLAALYSPLHF
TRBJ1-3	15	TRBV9	CASSGGQRRRNTIYF
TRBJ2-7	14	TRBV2	CASRIETTGVEQYF
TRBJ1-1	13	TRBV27	CASSLSQTTEAFF
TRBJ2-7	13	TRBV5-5	CASSLDINYEQYF
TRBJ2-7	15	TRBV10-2	CASSSRGRGSFEQYF
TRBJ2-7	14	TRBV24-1	CATSDTGRLDEQYF
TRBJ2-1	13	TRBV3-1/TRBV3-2	CASSQRSLNEQFF
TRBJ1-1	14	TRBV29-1	CSVQGGSLNTEAFF
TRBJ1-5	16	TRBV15	CATSRVGQGVGQPQHF